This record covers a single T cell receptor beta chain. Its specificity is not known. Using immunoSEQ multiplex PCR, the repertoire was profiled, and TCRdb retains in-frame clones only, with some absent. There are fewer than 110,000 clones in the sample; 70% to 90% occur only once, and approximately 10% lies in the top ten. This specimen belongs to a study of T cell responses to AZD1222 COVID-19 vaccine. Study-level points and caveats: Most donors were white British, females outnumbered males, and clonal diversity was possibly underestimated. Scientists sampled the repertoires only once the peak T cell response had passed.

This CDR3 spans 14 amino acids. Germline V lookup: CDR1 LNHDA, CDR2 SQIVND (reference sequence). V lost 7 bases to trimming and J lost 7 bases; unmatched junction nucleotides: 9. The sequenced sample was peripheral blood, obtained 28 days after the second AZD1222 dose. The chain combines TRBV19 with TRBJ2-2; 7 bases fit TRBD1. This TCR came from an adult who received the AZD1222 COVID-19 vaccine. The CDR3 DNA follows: TGTGCCAGTATCGGCAGGGGGTCGGTCGGGGAGCTGTTTTTT. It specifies CASIGRGSVGELFF.